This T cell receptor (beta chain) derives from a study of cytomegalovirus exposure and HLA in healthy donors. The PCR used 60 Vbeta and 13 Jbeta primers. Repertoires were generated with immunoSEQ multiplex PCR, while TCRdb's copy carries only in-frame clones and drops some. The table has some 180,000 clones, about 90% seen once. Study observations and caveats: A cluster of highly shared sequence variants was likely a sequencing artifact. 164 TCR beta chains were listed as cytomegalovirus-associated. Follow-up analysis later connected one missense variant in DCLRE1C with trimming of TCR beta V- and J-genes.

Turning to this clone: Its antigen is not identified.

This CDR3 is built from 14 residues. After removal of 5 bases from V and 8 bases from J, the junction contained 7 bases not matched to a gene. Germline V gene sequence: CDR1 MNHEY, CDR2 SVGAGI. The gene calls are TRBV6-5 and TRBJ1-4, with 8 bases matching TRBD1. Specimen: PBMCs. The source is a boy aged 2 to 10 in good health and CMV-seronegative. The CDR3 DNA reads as TGTGCCAGCAGTCAGGACAGGGCGGAAGAAAAACTGTTTTTT. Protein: CASSQDRAEEKLFF.